Below are 17 T cell receptor beta chains sequenced from a single sample in a study of cytomegalovirus exposure and HLA in healthy donors listed by TCRdb under 2017. Libraries were prepared through the immunoSEQ multiplex PCR assay. TCRdb limited this immuneACCESS table to in-frame rearrangements with V and J called. A share of clones is missing; checked studies link under half to unresolved V genes, and the rest is unexplained. The sample data list 95,000 to 120,000 clones, and around 82% of these were observed just once. 3% of the sample rests with the top ten. The material sequenced was PBMCs. The receptors originated from a woman between 18 and 29 years old in good health and CMV-seronegative.

CDR3 nucleotide sequence: TGTGCCAGCAGTGATACAACTGAAGCTTTCTTT. Its translation: CASSDTTEAFF. The chain recombines TRBV25-1 with TRBJ1-1; D not resolved. V gave up 3 bases and J gave up 5 bases, with 4 bases separating them. The germline V gene encodes CDR1 MGHDK and CDR2 SYGVNS. CDR3 size: 11 residues.

The chain uses TRBV27 and TRBJ1-1; the D gene is possibly TRBD1 (6 bases). The CDR3 totals 13 residues. Between the trimmed V and J ends, which lost 4 bases and 4 bases, there was a span of 10 bases. Germline lookup yields CDR1 MNHEY and CDR2 SMNVEV (reference sequence). DNA for the CDR3: TGTGCCAGCAGTTGGGGGGGCAGCACTGAAGCTTTCTTT. It specifies CASSWGGSTEAFF.

The CDR3 DNA sequence: TGTGCCAGCAGCGCAGACAGGGGGCGAGGTGAAGCTTTCTTT. It encodes CASSADRGRGEAFF. The genes are TRBV9 and TRBJ1-1, with 10 bases fitting TRBD1. The germline CDR1 and CDR2 sequences are SGDLS and YYNGEE. The CDR3 loop spans 14 amino acids. Unmatched junction bases numbered 6, after V lost 3 bases and J lost 7 bases. Supplemented by reference TRBV9 and TRBJ1-1, the full variable domain reads DSGVTQTPKHLITATGQRVTLRCSPRSGDLSVYWYQQSLDQGLQFLIQYYNGEERAKGNILERFSAQQFPDLHSELNLSSLELGDSALYFCASSADRGRGEAFFGQGTRLTVV.

The V and J genes are TRBV18 and TRBJ2-5; TRBD2 might be the D (7 bases). V lost 5 bases to trimming and J lost 1 base, with 11 bases between them. The CDR3 covers 14 residues. CDR1 KGHSH and CDR2 LQKENI come from the germline V gene. CDR3 DNA sequence: TGTGCCAGCTCAAGGCGGGGGCCCCAAGAGACCCAGTACTTC. Residues: CASSRRGPQETQYF. The whole variable domain, filled in from reference TRBV18 and TRBJ2-5, reads NAGVMQNPRHLVRRRGQEARLRCSPMKGHSHVYWYRQLPEEGLKFMVYLQKENIIDESGMPKERFSAEFPKEGPSILRIQQVVRGDSAAYFCASSRRGPQETQYFGPGTRLLVL.

V gene TRBV28 combines with J gene TRBJ2-6; 8 nucleotides match TRBD1. The CDR3 sequence is 17 residues long. V lost 2 bases to trimming and J lost 3 bases; unmatched junction nucleotides: 6. CDR1 is MDHEN, CDR2 SYDVKM, per germline. The CDR3 region has the DNA TGTGCCAGCAGTTTAAGGACAGGGATGGATGGGGCCAACGTCCTGACTTTC. Its protein is CASSLRTGMDGANVLTF.

V usage is TRBV9 and J usage is TRBJ2-3; D possibly corresponds to TRBD2 (5 bases). The CDR3 totals 15 residues. The V and J ends lost 3 bases and 3 bases respectively, with 14 bases between them. Looked up from germline, CDR1 is SGDLS and CDR2 is YYNGEE. CDR3 sequence (DNA): TGTGCCAGCAGCGGATCGGGAATTATAACAGATACGCAGTATTTT. Translated: CASSGSGIITDTQYF. The full variable domain, in which reference TRBV9 and TRBJ2-3 provide the parts outside the CDR3, is DSGVTQTPKHLITATGQRVTLRCSPRSGDLSVYWYQQSLDQGLQFLIQYYNGEERAKGNILERFSAQQFPDLHSELNLSSLELGDSALYFCASSGSGIITDTQYFGPGTRLTVL.

The chain has TRBV25-1 and TRBJ2-2; TRBD2 agrees at 8 bases. The germline V gene has CDR1 MGHDK and CDR2 SYGVNS. The CDR3 has 16 residues. V lost 6 bases, J lost 6 bases, and 12 bases stayed unmatched. CDR3 DNA sequence: TGTGCCAGCAGCTCCTTAAAGCCGGGAGGGGCCGGGGAGCTGTTTTTT. Its protein is CASSSLKPGGAGELFF.

The chain combines TRBV15 with TRBJ1-1; D gene ambiguous. CDR3 size: 11 residues. Germline CDR1 reads LNHNV; CDR2 reads YYDKDF (reference sequence). V dropped 4 bases and J dropped 7 bases, with 7 bases sitting between them. CDR3 nucleotide sequence: TGTGCCACCAGCACGGGGATTGAAGCTTTCTTT. This sequence encodes CATSTGIEAFF.

The V gene is TRBV29-1, the J gene TRBJ2-5; D possibly corresponds to TRBD1 (7 bases). V was shortened by 7 bases and J by 1 base, with 13 bases between the two germline ends. The CDR3 contains 13 residues. The germline CDR1 and CDR2 sequences are SQVTM and ANQGSEA. CDR3 amino acids: CSDYRGLQETQYF. CDR3 nucleotides: TGCAGCGATTACAGGGGACTCCAAGAGACCCAGTACTTC.

This clone was counted a single time. This chain uses TRBV11-2 with TRBJ1-1; no firm D call. The CDR3 spans 12 residues. Germline lookup yields CDR1 SGHAT and CDR2 FQNNGV. Between the trimmed V and J ends, which lost 4 bases and 1 base, there was a span of 4 bases. As DNA, the CDR3 is TGTGCCAGCAGCTCTTCGAACACTGAAGCTTTCTTT. Amino acids: CASSSSNTEAFF.

The count of this clone is one. V and J are TRBV13 and TRBJ2-7, with 7 bases matching TRBD2. J lost 2 bases, V lost 1 base, and 2 bases had no gene match. The length of the CDR3 is 14 residues. Looked up from germline, CDR1 is PRHDT and CDR2 is FYEKMQ (reference sequence). CDR3 residues: CASSLAGGTYEQYF. The CDR3 bases are TGTGCCAGCAGCTTAGCGGGGGGTACCTACGAGCAGTACTTC.

The chain is built from TRBV7-6 and TRBJ1-4, with D unclear. Per germline, CDR1 SGHVS and CDR2 FNYEAQ. The V and J ends lost 5 bases and 8 bases respectively, with 15 bases between them. The CDR3 loop spans 14 amino acids. The CDR3 nucleotides are TGTGCCAGCAGCCCGGGAGGGTTGCGGGAAAAACTGTTTTTT. Translated, it gives CASSPGGLREKLFF. The full variable domain, with the rest looked up from reference TRBV7-6 and TRBJ1-4, is GAGVSQSPRYKVTKRGQDVALRCDPISGHVSLYWYRQALGQGPEFLTYFNYEAQQDKSGLPNDRFSAERPEGSISTLTIQRTEQRDSAMYRCASSPGGLREKLFFGSGTQLSVL.

The chain carries TRBV7-9 and TRBJ1-6; D possibly corresponds to TRBD1 (6 bases). Looked up from germline, CDR1 is SEHNR and CDR2 is FQNEAQ (reference sequence). The CDR3 covers 17 residues. V lost 5 bases to trimming and J lost 9 bases, with 23 bases between them. The CDR3 sequence: CASSPSGDIMSGSPLHF. The CDR3 DNA sequence: TGTGCCAGCAGCCCGTCTGGGGACATAATGTCCGGTTCACCCCTCCACTTT.

The chain uses TRBV2 and TRBJ1-2, with D maybe TRBD1 (5 bases). The germline CDR1 and CDR2 sequences are SNHLY and FYNNEI. Trimming removed 3 bases from V and 11 bases from J, with 10 bases in between. The CDR3 loop spans 11 amino acids. The CDR3 sequence: CASSDTGRYTF. The CDR3 DNA reads TGTGCCAGCAGTGATACAGGCCGTTACACCTTC. Using reference TRBV2 and TRBJ1-2 for the parts outside the CDR3, the full variable domain is EPEVTQTPSHQVTQMGQEVILRCVPISNHLYFYWYRQILGQKVEFLVSFYNNEISEKSEIFDDQFSVERPDGSNFTLKIRSTKLEDSAMYFCASSDTGRYTFGSGTRLTVV.

This clone appeared once. The chain has TRBV19 and TRBJ2-7; 8 bases map to TRBD2. The germline V gene has CDR1 LNHDA and CDR2 SQIVND (reference sequence). V lost 9 bases to trimming and J lost 4 bases; unmatched junction nucleotides: 14. The CDR3 is made up of 15 amino acids. The CDR3 loop is CASSWGAAGGYEQYF. CDR3 nucleotide sequence: TGTGCCAGCTCCTGGGGAGCGGCGGGGGGTTACGAGCAGTACTTC.

This chain joins TRBV7-9 and TRBJ1-6; possible D gene TRBD1, 5 bases. The CDR3 is made up of 16 amino acids. Trimming cost V 1 base and J 8 bases, with 15 bases left between them. The V gene's germline CDR1 is SEHNR and CDR2 FQNEAQ (reference sequence). The CDR3 sequence is CASSLGRVQFDSPLHF. DNA of the CDR3: TGTGCCAGCAGCTTAGGCAGGGTTCAGTTTGATTCACCCCTCCACTTT.

This sequence joins TRBV2 and TRBJ2-1, with 11 bases identical to TRBD2. The germline CDR1 and CDR2 sequences are SNHLY and FYNNEI. Losses at the gene ends were 3 bases for V and 2 bases for J; bases not matched to a gene: 9. This CDR3 region has 18 residues. CDR3 DNA sequence: TGTGCCAGCAGTGAGAGGCTAGCGGGGGGTACTACCTACAATGAGCAGTTCTTC. Its protein is CASSERLAGGTTYNEQFF.